This T cell receptor beta chain is drawn from a study of blood T cell repertoires in COVID-19. Trimming stripped 0 bases from V and 3 bases from J, with 10 bases between. Germline V CDR1 and CDR2: SGHRS, YFSETQ. There are 15 residues in the CDR3. Clones were read by immunoSEQ multiplex PCR, and TCRdb kept only the in-frame ones, dropping some. The sample lists over 110,000 clones, over 60% occurring once. The rearrangement joins TRBV5-1 to TRBJ1-3, with D possibly matching TRBD1 (5 bases). The source of this sequence is a man aged 80 or over with acute or convalescent COVID-19. The sample comprised peripheral blood. This CDR3 reads CASSLVQGNGNTIYF. The CDR3 bases are TGCGCCAGCAGCTTGGTGCAGGGTAATGGAAACACCATATATTTT.